This entry lists 9 T cell receptor beta chains sequenced from one sample in a study of blood T cell repertoires in COVID-19. The repertoire was sequenced with immunoSEQ multiplex PCR; TCRdb's copy has only in-frame clones and lacks some. The sample has more than 95,000 clones; about 80% are singletons. The sequencing sample was made of peripheral blood. These receptors were taken from a man between 65 and 85 years old with active or convalescent COVID-19.

This rearrangement joins TRBV6-1 to TRBJ2-2; D is possibly TRBD2 (7 bases). V lost 3 bases and J 4 bases, leaving 18 bases between the germline ends. Looked up from germline, CDR1 is MNHNS and CDR2 is SASEGT. This CDR3 has 17 residues. For the CDR3, the DNA is TGTGCCAGCAGTGATTTCGGGGGGCGGGGGAGCACCGGGGAGCTGTTTTTT. Its protein product is CASSDFGGRGSTGELFF.

This chain links TRBV10-3 with TRBJ1-6; 11 nucleotides line up with TRBD1. Germline-derived CDR1 and CDR2 are ENHRY and SYGVKD. The CDR3 runs to 14 residues. The junction had 6 bases not matched to a gene; V was cut back by 7 bases and J by 10 bases. The CDR3 spells CAIKRTGGLSPLHF. Here the CDR3 DNA reads TGTGCCATCAAACGGACAGGGGGCTTGTCACCCCTCCACTTT.

The chain combines TRBV3-1 (or the pseudogene TRBV3-2) with TRBJ2-5; 8 bases align to TRBD2. The CDR3 runs 16 residues. Germline V lookup: CDR1 LGHDT, CDR2 YNNKEL (reference sequence). V was pared by 2 bases and J by 5 bases, with 10 bases of the junction left unmatched. CDR3 sequence (DNA): TGTGCCAGCAGCCAATTTCCAAGCGGGAGTCAGGAGACCCAGTACTTC. It codes for CASSQFPSGSQETQYF.

This clone has more than one count but fewer than ten. The CDR3 is CASSLVQRTTGELFF. The CDR3 DNA is TGTGCCAGCAGCTTAGTCCAGCGGACCACCGGGGAGCTGTTTTTT. The rearrangement links TRBV7-2 to TRBJ2-2; maybe TRBD2 (5 bases). The CDR3 extends over 15 amino acids. V lost 1 base and J 4 bases, leaving 10 bases between the germline ends. Per germline, CDR1 SGHTA and CDR2 FQGNSA.

J is TRBJ2-7 and V is TRBV3-1 (or the pseudogene TRBV3-2), with a possible D match to TRBD1 (6 bases). The CDR3 extends over 13 amino acids. V was shortened by 4 bases and J by 3 bases, with 10 bases between the two germline ends. Germline CDR1 reads LGHDT; CDR2 reads YNNKEL (reference sequence). CDR3 sequence: CASSPGQNYEQYF. The CDR3 coding sequence is TGTGCCAGCAGCCCAGGACAGAACTACGAGCAGTACTTC.

The rearrangement uses TRBV18 and TRBJ2-2; a weak D match, TRBD1 (5 bases). Germline CDR1 KGHSH, CDR2 LQKENI. V dropped 3 bases and J dropped 4 bases, with 12 bases sitting between them. The CDR3 is made up of 15 amino acids. The CDR3 is CASSPLKGLTGELFF. The CDR3 nucleotides are TGTGCCAGCTCACCTCTCAAGGGGCTCACCGGGGAGCTGTTTTTT.

The chain links TRBV25-1 to TRBJ1-4; a weak D match, TRBD1 (6 bases). CDR1 and CDR2 from the germline V gene are MGHDK and SYGVNS. The CDR3 spans 15 residues. V was pared by 4 bases and J by 4 bases, with 13 bases between. The CDR3 loop is CASSGGTHINEKLFF. CDR3 in DNA: TGTGCCAGCAGTGGAGGGACACACATTAATGAAAAACTGTTTTTT.

This clone appeared a few times. V usage is TRBV11-3 and J usage is TRBJ1-4, with 8 bases identical to TRBD1. Germline V gives CDR1 SGHNT, CDR2 YENEEA. V shed 4 bases, J shed 7 bases, and the junction held 8 bases outside the gene matches. The CDR3 has 15 amino acids. CDR3 sequence (DNA): TGTGCCAGCAGCTCCCAACCGGGACAGGCTGAAAAACTGTTTTTT. It translates to CASSSQPGQAEKLFF.

V gene TRBV6-5 combines with J gene TRBJ2-7; possibly TRBD1 for D (5 bases). V was cut by 0 bases and J by 6 bases, with 15 bases left in between. CDR3 length: 15 residues. The V gene's germline CDR1 is MNHEY and CDR2 SVGAGI. CDR3 sequence reads: CASSYSLGESAEQYF. The CDR3 coding sequence is TGTGCCAGCAGTTACTCGTTAGGGGAATCAGCCGAGCAGTACTTC.